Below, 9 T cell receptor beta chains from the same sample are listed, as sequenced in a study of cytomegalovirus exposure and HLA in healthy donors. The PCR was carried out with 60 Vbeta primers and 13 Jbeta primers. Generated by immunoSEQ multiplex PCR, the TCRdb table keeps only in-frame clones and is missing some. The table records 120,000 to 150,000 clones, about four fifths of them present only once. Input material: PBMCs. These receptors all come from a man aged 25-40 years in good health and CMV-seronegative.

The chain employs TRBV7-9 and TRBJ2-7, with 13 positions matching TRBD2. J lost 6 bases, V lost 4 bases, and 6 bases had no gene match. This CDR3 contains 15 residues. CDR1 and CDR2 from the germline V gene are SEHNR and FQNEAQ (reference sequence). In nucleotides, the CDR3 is TGTGCCAGCAGCTCTACTAGCGGGAGGGCCGTCGAGCAGTACTTC. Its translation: CASSSTSGRAVEQYF.

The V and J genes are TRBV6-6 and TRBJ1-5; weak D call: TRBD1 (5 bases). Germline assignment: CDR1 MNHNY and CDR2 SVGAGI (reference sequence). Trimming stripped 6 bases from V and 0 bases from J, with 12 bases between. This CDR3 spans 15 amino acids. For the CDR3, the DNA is TGTGCCAGCAGCTATGCTGACAGTAGCAATCAGCCCCAGCATTTT. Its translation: CASSYADSSNQPQHF.

The CDR3 DNA follows: TGTGCCAGCACCCTGCAGGGTACTAATCAGCCCCAGCATTTT. Its protein product is CASTLQGTNQPQHF. V gene TRBV28 combines with J gene TRBJ1-5; a possible D gene is TRBD1 (5 bases). This CDR3 is built from 14 residues. The germline gives CDR1 MDHEN, CDR2 SYDVKM. The germline V and J ends were trimmed by 7 bases and 4 bases, with 14 bases remaining between them.

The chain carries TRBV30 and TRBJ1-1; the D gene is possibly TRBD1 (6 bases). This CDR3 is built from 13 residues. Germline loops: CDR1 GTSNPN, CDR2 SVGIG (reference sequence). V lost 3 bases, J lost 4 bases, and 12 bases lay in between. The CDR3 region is CAWRADRRTEAFF. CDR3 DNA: TGTGCCTGGAGGGCCGACAGGCGCACTGAAGCTTTCTTT.

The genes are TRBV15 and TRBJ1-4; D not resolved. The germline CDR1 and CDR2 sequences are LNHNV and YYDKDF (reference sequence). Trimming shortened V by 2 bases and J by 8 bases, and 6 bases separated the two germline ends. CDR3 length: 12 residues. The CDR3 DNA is TGTGCCACCAGCAGATCATCCGAAAAACTGTTTTTT. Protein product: CATSRSSEKLFF.

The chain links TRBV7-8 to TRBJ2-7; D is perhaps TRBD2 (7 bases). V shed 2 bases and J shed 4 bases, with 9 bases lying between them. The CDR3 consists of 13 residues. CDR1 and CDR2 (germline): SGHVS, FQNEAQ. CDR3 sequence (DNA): TGTGCCAGCAGCTTACGGGGGGCATACGAGCAGTACTTC. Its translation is CASSLRGAYEQYF. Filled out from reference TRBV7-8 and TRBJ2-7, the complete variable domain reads GAGVSQSPRYKVAKRGQDVALRCDPISGHVSLFWYQQALGQGPEFLTYFQNEAQLDKSGLPSDRFFAERPEGSVSTLKIQRTQQEDSAVYLCASSLRGAYEQYFGPGTRLTVT.

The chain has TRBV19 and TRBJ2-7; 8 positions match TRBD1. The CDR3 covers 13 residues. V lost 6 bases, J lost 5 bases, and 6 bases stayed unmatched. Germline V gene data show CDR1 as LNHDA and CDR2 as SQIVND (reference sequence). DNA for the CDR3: TGTGCCAGTAGCGGACAGGGTCGAAACGAGCAGTACTTC. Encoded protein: CASSGQGRNEQYF.

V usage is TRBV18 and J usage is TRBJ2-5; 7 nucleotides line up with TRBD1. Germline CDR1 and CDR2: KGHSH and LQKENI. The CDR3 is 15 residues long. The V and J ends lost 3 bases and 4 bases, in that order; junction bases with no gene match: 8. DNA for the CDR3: TGTGCCAGCTCACCTTCCGTGACAGGGAGAGAGACCCAGTACTTC. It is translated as CASSPSVTGRETQYF.

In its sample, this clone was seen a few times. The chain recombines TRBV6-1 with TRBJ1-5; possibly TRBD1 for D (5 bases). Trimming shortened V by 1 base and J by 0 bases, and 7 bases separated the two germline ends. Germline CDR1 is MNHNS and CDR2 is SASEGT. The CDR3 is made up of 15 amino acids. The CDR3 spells CASSEGTISNQPQHF. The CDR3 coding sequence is TGTGCCAGCAGTGAAGGGACAATTAGCAATCAGCCCCAGCATTTT.